The clone carrying this T cell receptor (beta chain) has just one count. The target antigen is unknown. The sample belongs to a study of cytomegalovirus exposure and HLA in healthy donors. The overall study: In an early release, HLA-typed donors contributed 90 million or so unique TCR sequences. Among the approximately 400 genotyped donors, around 85% were placed in the Caucasian-associated ancestry cluster. General study results and limits: The study designated about 160 TCR beta chains cytomegalovirus-associated. Presence/absence analyses treated sequencing depth as roughly uniform across donors.

The study ran its PCR with 60 Vbeta and 13 Jbeta primers. Sequencing was performed with immunoSEQ multiplex PCR; in TCRdb, only in-frame clones are kept and a portion is missing. The profile shows around 170,000 clones, 75% to 85% of them singletons. Germline loops: CDR1 MDHEN, CDR2 SYDVKM. V lost 3 bases to trimming and J lost 5 bases, with 13 bases between them. The CDR3 is 14 residues long. Sequencing used PBMCs. The chain uses TRBV28 and TRBJ2-5; tentative D call: TRBD2 (5 bases). This TCR was recovered from a man younger than 35 in good health and CMV-seronegative. CDR3 region: CASSLDSGKETQYF. The DNA for the CDR3 is TGTGCCAGCAGTTTGGACTCGGGCAAGGAGACCCAGTACTTC.